Each of the 9 T cell receptor beta chains below was sequenced from the same sample in a study of OX40 agonist ivuxolimab in advanced cancers. Sequenced by immunoSEQ multiplex PCR; TCRdb stores in-frame clones only, minus some. The sample lists 25,000 to 40,000 clones; about four fifths were seen once. The sample in question was CD4+ or CD8+ T cells sorted from blood, obtained in a trial of the OX40 agonist ivuxolimab. Source of these receptors: an adult with an advanced solid tumor such as melanoma, head and neck, liver or kidney cancer.

The gene calls are TRBV27 and TRBJ2-2; D is uncertain. In germline, CDR1 is MNHEY, CDR2 SMNVEV (reference sequence). Trimming removed 6 bases from V and 5 bases from J, with 10 bases in between. The CDR3 is 13 residues long. The CDR3 protein is CASSTRHTGELFF. The CDR3 bases are TGTGCCAGCAGCACCCGACATACCGGGGAGCTGTTTTTT.

The CDR3 sequence is CASSSGSRGYTF. The CDR3 region has the DNA TGTGCCAGCAGTTCAGGGAGTCGCGGCTACACCTTC. The chain couples TRBV27 to TRBJ1-2; tentative D call: TRBD1 (5 bases). V was shortened by 4 bases and J by 8 bases, with 11 bases between the two germline ends. This CDR3 region has 12 residues. CDR1 and CDR2 from the germline V gene are MNHEY and SMNVEV (reference sequence).

This clone was counted only a few times. The CDR3 sequence is CASSQGYEQYF. The CDR3 DNA reads as TGTGCCAGTAGTCAGGGGTACGAGCAGTACTTC. The chain combines TRBV19 with TRBJ2-7, with D maybe TRBD1 (6 bases). Germline V gene sequence: CDR1 LNHDA, CDR2 SQIVND (reference sequence). The V gene lost 5 bases and the J gene lost 4 bases, with 6 bases spanning the gap. The CDR3 contains 11 residues.

The V and J genes are TRBV11-3 and TRBJ1-5, with D possibly matching TRBD1 (6 bases). The germline gives CDR1 SGHNT, CDR2 YENEEA. V lost 5 bases and J lost 2, with 19 bases in between. The CDR3 loop spans 17 amino acids. CDR3 coding DNA: TGTGCCAGCAGCATAAGGAAGGGGGGGAGAGGCAATCAGCCCCAGCATTTT. This sequence encodes CASSIRKGGRGNQPQHF.

The DNA for the CDR3 is TGTGCCAGCAGCTTGACAGGGATAGGCGAAAAACTGTTTTTT. Its protein product is CASSLTGIGEKLFF. This chain joins TRBV13 and TRBJ1-4; 7 nucleotides line up with TRBD1. In germline, CDR1 is PRHDT, CDR2 FYEKMQ (reference sequence). This CDR3 contains 14 residues. The V segment lost 3 bases and the J segment 8 bases; nucleotides outside the gene matches: 6. The entire variable domain, with the rest obtained from reference TRBV13 and TRBJ1-4, is as follows: AAGVIQSPRHLIKEKRETATLKCYPIPRHDTVYWYQQGPGQDPQFLISFYEKMQSDKGSIPDRFSAQQFSDYHSELNMSSLELGDSALYFCASSLTGIGEKLFFGSGTQLSVL.

This chain uses TRBV29-1 with TRBJ2-3; the D gene is possibly TRBD1 (5 bases). Trimming cost V 7 bases and J 2 bases, with 7 bases left between them. The CDR3 is 11 amino acids. Germline loops: CDR1 SQVTM, CDR2 ANQGSEA. The CDR3 region has the DNA TGCAGCGGGGGCCCCACAGATACGCAGTATTTT. It yields the protein CSGGPTDTQYF.

This clone is medium-sized in the sample. The rearrangement uses TRBV5-6 and TRBJ2-7, with 7 bases aligning to TRBD1. Germline CDR1 and CDR2: SGHDT and YYEEEE. This CDR3 comprises 16 residues. Trimming removed 3 bases from V and 0 bases from J; junction bases left unmatched: 9. The CDR3 nucleotides are TGTGCCAGCAGCTGGGACACAGGGGACCTCTCCTACGAGCAGTACTTC. This codes for CASSWDTGDLSYEQYF.

This chain uses TRBV5-1 with TRBJ2-7, with 10 bases identical to TRBD2. Per germline, CDR1 SGHRS and CDR2 YFSETQ. With 0 bases clipped from V and 2 bases from J, the junction kept 5 bases outside the gene matches. CDR3 length: 16 residues. The CDR3 loop reads CASSLVVAGGPYEQYF. As DNA, the CDR3 is TGCGCCAGCAGCTTGGTGGTAGCGGGAGGCCCCTACGAGCAGTACTTC.

V and J are TRBV7-9 and TRBJ2-1; D tentatively reads TRBD1 or TRBD2 (6 bases each). The length of the CDR3 is 16 residues. The V and J ends lost 5 bases and 4 bases respectively, with 18 bases between them. The germline V gene has CDR1 SEHNR and CDR2 FQNEAQ (reference sequence). The chain's CDR3 is CASSTRRGSEYNEQFF. CDR3 in DNA: TGTGCCAGCAGCACCCGGAGGGGGTCTGAATACAATGAGCAGTTCTTC.